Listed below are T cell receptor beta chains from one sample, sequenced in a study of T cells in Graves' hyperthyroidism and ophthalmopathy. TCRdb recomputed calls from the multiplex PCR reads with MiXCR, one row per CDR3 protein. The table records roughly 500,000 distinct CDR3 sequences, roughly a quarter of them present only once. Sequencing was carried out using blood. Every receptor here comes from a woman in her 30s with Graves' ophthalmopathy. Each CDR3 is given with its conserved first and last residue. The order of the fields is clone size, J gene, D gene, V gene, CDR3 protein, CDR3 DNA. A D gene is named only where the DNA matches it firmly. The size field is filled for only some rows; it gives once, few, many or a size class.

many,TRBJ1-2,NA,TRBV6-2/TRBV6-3,CASSYLAGAPGYTF,TGTGCCAGCAGTTACTTGGCAGGGGCCCCTGGCTACACCTTC
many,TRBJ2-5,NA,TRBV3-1,CASSQDFPGVQETQYF,TGTGCCAGCAGCCAAGATTTTCCCGGGGTCCAAGAGACCCAGTACTTC
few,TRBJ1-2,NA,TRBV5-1,CASSSDGTNYGYTF,TGCGCCAGCAGTTCGGACGGTACTAACTATGGCTACACCTTC
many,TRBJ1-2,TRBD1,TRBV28,CASRKTGGAGGYTF,TGTGCCAGCAGAAAAACAGGGGGCGCAGGGGGCTACACCTTC
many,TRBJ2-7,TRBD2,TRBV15,CATSRDDTSGLSYEQYF,TGTGCCACCAGCAGAGATGATACTAGCGGCCTATCCTACGAGCAGTACTTC
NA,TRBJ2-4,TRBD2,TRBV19,CASRRGAGGEGIQYF,TGTGCCAGTCGCCGAGGAGCGGGAGGCGAAGGCATTCAGTACTTC
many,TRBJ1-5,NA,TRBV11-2,CASSLVASGGYQPQHF,TGTGCCAGCAGCTTAGTTGCGTCGGGGGGTTATCAGCCCCAGCATTTT
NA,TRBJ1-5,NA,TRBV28,CASSPAGGLPYSNQPQHF,TGTGCCAGCAGCCCAGCCGGCGGGCTCCCTTATAGCAATCAGCCCCAGCATTTT
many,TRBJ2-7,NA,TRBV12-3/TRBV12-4,CASGRGRLGEQYF,TGTGCCAGCGGTCGGGGCAGACTTGGAGAGCAGTACTTC
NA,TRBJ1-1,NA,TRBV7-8,CASSKTGWDAEAFF,TGTGCCAGCAGCAAAACAGGGTGGGACGCTGAAGCTTTCTTT
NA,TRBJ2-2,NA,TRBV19,CASSNPGVRTGELFF,TGTGCCAGTAGTAACCCGGGGGTAAGAACCGGGGAGCTGTTTTTT
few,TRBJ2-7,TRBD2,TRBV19,CASSSGGATYEQYF,TGTGCCAGTAGTTCGGGGGGGGCCACCTACGAGCAGTACTTC
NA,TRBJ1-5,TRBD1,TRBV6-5,CASSYPRQGMWQPQHF,TGTGCCAGCAGTTACCCCCGACAGGGTATGTGGCAGCCCCAGCATTTT
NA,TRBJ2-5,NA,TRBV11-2,CASTQGPRVQETQYF,TGTGCCAGCACCCAAGGGCCTAGGGTGCAAGAGACCCAGTACTTC
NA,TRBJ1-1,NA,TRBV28,CASSFRGPKVEAFF,TGTGCCAGCAGTTTTAGGGGACCCAAAGTAGAAGCTTTCTTT